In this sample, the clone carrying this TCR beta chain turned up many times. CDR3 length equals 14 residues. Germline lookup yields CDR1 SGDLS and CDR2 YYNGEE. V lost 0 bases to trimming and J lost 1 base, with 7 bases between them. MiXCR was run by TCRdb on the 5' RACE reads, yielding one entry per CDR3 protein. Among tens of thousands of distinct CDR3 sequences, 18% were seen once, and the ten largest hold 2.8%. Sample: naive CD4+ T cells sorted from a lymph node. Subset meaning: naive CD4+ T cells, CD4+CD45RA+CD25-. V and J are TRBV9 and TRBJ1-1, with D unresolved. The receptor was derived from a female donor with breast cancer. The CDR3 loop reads CASSVAPGNTEAFF. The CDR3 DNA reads TGTGCCAGCAGCGTAGCTCCCGGGAACACTGAAGCTTTCTTT.